This entry lists 13 T cell receptor beta chains sequenced from one sample in a study of tumor-infiltrating lymphocytes in primary liver carcinoma. For blood RNA, unsorted whole blood served as the source, and germline DNA was extracted too. Using a constant-region primer together with ProtoScript II reverse transcriptase, TCR beta cDNA was made from about 500 ng of total RNA. Modified slightly, ARM-PCR produced TCR beta libraries over three nested multiplex PCR rounds. Rounds one and two of PCR, each of roughly 11 cycles, were primed with TRBV1-TRBV30 forward primers and a C-beta reverse primer. In TCRdb, the multiplex PCR reads were re-called with MiXCR into one record per CDR3 protein. The data show fewer than 400,000 distinct CDR3 sequences, 55% to 65% seen once. The material sequenced was peripheral blood. Source of these receptors: a man in his forties with primary liver carcinoma and hepatitis B virus infection.

The sample holds a few counts of this clonotype. The chain uses TRBV2 and TRBJ1-2; D call uncertain. V dropped 6 bases and J dropped 3 bases, with 8 bases sitting between them. This CDR3 contains 12 residues. Germline CDR1 and CDR2: SNHLY and FYNNEI. The CDR3 loop reads CASRGRDYGYTF. The CDR3 DNA reads TGTGCCAGCAGGGGAAGGGACTATGGCTACACCTTC. Full variable domain (rest looked up from reference TRBV2 and TRBJ1-2): EPEVTQTPSHQVTQMGQEVILRCVPISNHLYFYWYRQILGQKVEFLVSFYNNEISEKSEIFDDQFSVERPDGSNFTLKIRSTKLEDSAMYFCASRGRDYGYTFGSGTRLTVV.

With regard to this clonotype: Possible read error: a much larger clone is one base away. The CDR3 spells CSVVRQDLNNGYTF. The CDR3, as DNA: TGCAGCGTTGTGAGGCAGGACCTTAACAATGGCTACACCTTC. The rearrangement uses TRBV29-1 and TRBJ1-2; D uncertain. Per germline, CDR1 SQVTM and CDR2 ANQGSEA. CDR3 size: 14 residues. Full variable domain (remainder filled in from reference TRBV29-1 and TRBJ1-2): SAVISQKPSRDICQRGTSLTIQCQVDSQVTMMFWYRQQPGQSLTLIATANQGSEATYESGFVIDKFPISRPNLTFSTLTVSNMSPEDSSIYLCSVVRQDLNNGYTFGSGTRLTVV.

Concerning this clonotype itself: The germline gene is not matched at one end of the junction; a read error may be the cause. The chain is built from TRBV5-4 and TRBJ2-3; 8 bases are a match to TRBD2. The V gene's germline CDR1 is SGHNT and CDR2 YYREEE (reference sequence). This CDR3 has 17 amino acids. CDR3 sequence reads: CASSFRVGGGRTDTPYF. CDR3 DNA sequence: TGTGCCAGCAGTTTCCGGGTCGGGGGGGGTCGCACAGATACGCCGTATTTT.

In its sample, this clonotype was seen many times. The chain uses TRBV12-3 or TRBV12-4 and TRBJ2-3; tentative D call: TRBD1 (6 bases). V dropped 8 bases and J dropped 6 bases, with 12 bases sitting between them. The CDR3 sequence is 12 residues long. The CDR3 loop reads CASRRTVDTQYF. DNA of the CDR3: TGTGCCAGCCGACGGACAGTGGATACGCAGTATTTT.

Comment on this clonotype: This may be a read error, as it is one base from a much larger clone. The chain carries TRBV6-1 and TRBJ1-1; no clear D. This CDR3 has 14 amino acids. Per the germline V gene, CDR1 is MNHNS and CDR2 is SASEGT. The CDR3 sequence: CASRHRSSDTETFF. The CDR3 region has the DNA TGTGCCAGCAGACACCGCTCTTCAGACACTGAAACTTTCTTT.

This clonotype was picked up a small number of times. The genes are TRBV7-9 and TRBJ2-2, with D perhaps given as TRBD1 or TRBD2 (6 bases each). The CDR3 runs 17 residues. Germline lookup yields CDR1 SEHNR and CDR2 FQNEAQ (reference sequence). Trimming removed 6 bases at V and 3 bases at J, with 20 bases between. Here the CDR3 reads CASRPSLAEGDTGELFF. The CDR3 DNA is TGTGCCAGCAGACCTTCTTTAGCGGAGGGGGACACCGGGGAGCTGTTTTTT.

This clonotype has just one count. The chain links TRBV11-2 to TRBJ2-5, with 12 bases lining up with TRBD2. This CDR3 region has 17 residues. The germline V gene encodes CDR1 SGHAT and CDR2 FQNNGV. V gave up 6 bases and J gave up 4 bases; unmatched junction bases: 12. This CDR3 reads CASRSNSGLAGRETQYF. As DNA, the CDR3 is TGTGCCAGCAGATCTAATTCGGGACTAGCGGGTCGAGAGACCCAGTACTTC.

Of note for this clonotype: It may be a read error: a sequence one base away is much more abundant. CDR3 nucleotide sequence: TGTGCCAGCAGTTCCCAATGGCAGGGAGAAGTCGCCAAAGCTTTCTTT. The encoded protein is CASSSQWQGEVAKAFF. The chain has TRBV6-2 or TRBV6-3 and TRBJ1-1; TRBD1 is a possible D gene (5 bases). Germline CDR1 reads MNHEY; CDR2 reads SVGEGT. V dropped 4 bases and J dropped 9 bases, with 24 bases sitting between them. The CDR3 runs 16 residues.

Points on this clonotype: Just one base apart from a much larger clone, this may be a read error. The V call is TRBV6-5, the J call TRBJ2-7, with 14 bases aligning to TRBD2. This CDR3 has 15 amino acids. The germline V gene has CDR1 MNHEY and CDR2 SVGAGI. The CDR3 sequence is CVSSPPGLAGVEQYF. In DNA, the CDR3 is TGTGTCAGCAGCCCCCCGGGACTAGCGGGAGTGGAGCAGTACTTC.

In regard to this clonotype: A read error may produce the germline difference seen at one junction end. The V gene is TRBV19, the J gene TRBJ1-4; TRBD1 might be the D (5 bases). The CDR3 covers 14 residues. CDR1 LNHDA and CDR2 SQIVND come from the germline V gene (reference sequence). CDR3 DNA: TGTGCCAGTAGTATACAGGGAGGCGAAGAAAAGCTGTTTTTT. Its protein is CASSIQGGEEKLFF.

A note on this clonotype: One base away lies a much larger clone, so this may be a sequencing read error. The DNA of the CDR3 is TGTGCCAGCAGCTTAGACGGGTCCCACACAAATACGCAGTATTTT. This sequence encodes CASSLDGSHTNTQYF. J is TRBJ2-3 and V is TRBV7-8; no clear D. The CDR3 covers 15 residues. Germline CDR1 SGHVS, CDR2 FQNEAQ.

Notes on this clonotype: Being one base from a much bigger clone, this may be a read error. The chain uses TRBV6-2 or TRBV6-3 and TRBJ1-6; D ambiguous. The CDR3 is made up of 14 amino acids. Trimming cost V 2 bases and J 11 bases, with 13 bases left between them. The germline CDR1 and CDR2 sequences are MNHEY and SVGEGT. CDR3 protein: CASSYEARGPPLHF. CDR3 in DNA: TGTGCCAGCAGTTACGAGGCGCGCGGTCCACCCCTCCACTTT.

Of note for this clonotype: Lacking the conserved final phenylalanine or tryptophan, this CDR3 likely reflects a read error. The chain carries TRBV6-5 and TRBJ1-4; D uncertain. Germline loops: CDR1 MNHEY, CDR2 SVGAGI. This CDR3 is built from 14 residues. CDR3 bases: TGTGCCAGCAGCCGTGGTTGGACTAGTGAAAAACTGTTTCTT. Its protein product is CASSRGWTSEKLFL.